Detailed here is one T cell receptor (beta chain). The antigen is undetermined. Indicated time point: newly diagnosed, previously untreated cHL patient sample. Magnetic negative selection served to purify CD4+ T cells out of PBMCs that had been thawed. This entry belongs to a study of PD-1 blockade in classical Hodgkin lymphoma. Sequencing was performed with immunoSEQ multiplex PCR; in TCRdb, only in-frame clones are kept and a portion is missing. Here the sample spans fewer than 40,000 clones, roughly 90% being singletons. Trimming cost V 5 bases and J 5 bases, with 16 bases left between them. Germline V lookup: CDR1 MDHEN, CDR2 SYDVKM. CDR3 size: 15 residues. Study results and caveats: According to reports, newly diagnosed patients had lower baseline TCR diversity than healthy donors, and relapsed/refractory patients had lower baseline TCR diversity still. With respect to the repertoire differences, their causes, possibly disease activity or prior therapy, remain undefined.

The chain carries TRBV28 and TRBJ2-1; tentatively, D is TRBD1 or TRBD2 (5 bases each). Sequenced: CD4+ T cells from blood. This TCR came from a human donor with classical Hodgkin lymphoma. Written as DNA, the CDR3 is TGTGCCAGCAGTCCCTCAGGGCTAGCCAACAATGAGCAGTTCTTC. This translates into CASSPSGLANNEQFF.